This paragraph reports one T cell receptor beta chain. Some clones are missing from TCRdb's copy, which holds only in-frame ones; the method was immunoSEQ multiplex PCR. The sample records about 46,000 clones, around 90% being singletons. CDR3 size: 15 residues. Germline-derived CDR1 and CDR2 are SQVTM and ANQGSEA. J gave up 5 bases and V 5 bases, and 9 bases lay outside the gene matches. The sample is drawn from a study of T cell changes during pregnancy in multiple sclerosis. This chain connects TRBV29-1 to TRBJ2-5; 12 nucleotides agree with TRBD2. This receptor was identified in a female donor with multiple sclerosis, enrolled in a pregnancy study. The sequencing used CD8+ T cells from peripheral blood mononuclear cells, collected in the second trimester of pregnancy. The CDR3 DNA reads TGCAGCGTTCCGACTAGCGGGGGCGGCGGGGAGACCCAGTACTTC. Its translation is CSVPTSGGGGETQYF.